One sample yielded the 20 T cell receptor beta chains listed below, sequenced in a study of blood T cell repertoires in COVID-19. The assay was immunoSEQ multiplex PCR, and TCRdb's table has in-frame clones only and misses some. Here the sample spans 65,000 to 90,000 clones, approximately 81% being singletons. Sequenced sample: peripheral blood. These receptors all come from a woman at least 80 years old with active or convalescent COVID-19.

This chain's CDR3 is CASKGLGTGELFF. DNA of the CDR3: TGTGCCAGCAAAGGACTGGGGACCGGGGAGCTGTTTTTT. The chain is built from TRBV7-2 and TRBJ2-2; D possibly corresponds to TRBD2 (5 bases). Trimming left V 7 bases short and J 5 bases short, with 11 bases between. From germline, CDR1 is SGHTA and CDR2 FQGNSA. This CDR3 is 13 amino acids long. Full variable domain (remainder filled in from reference TRBV7-2 and TRBJ2-2): GAGVSQSPSNKVTEKGKDVELRCDPISGHTALYWYRQSLGQGLEFLIYFQGNSAPDKSGLPSDRFSAERTGGSVSTLTIQRTQQEDSAVYLCASKGLGTGELFFGEGSRLTVL.

V is TRBV7-2 and J is TRBJ2-7, with 7 bases identical to TRBD1. Germline lookup yields CDR1 SGHTA and CDR2 FQGNSA. J lost 6 bases, V lost 5 bases, and 10 bases had no gene match. This CDR3 spans 14 amino acids. Here the CDR3 reads CASSPRQGGLEQYF. Written as DNA, the CDR3 is TGTGCCAGCAGCCCCAGACAGGGCGGTCTCGAGCAGTACTTC.

V usage is TRBV19 and J usage is TRBJ1-5; 8 nucleotides align to TRBD1. This CDR3 has 15 amino acids. V dropped 7 bases and J dropped 5; count of bases not matched to a gene: 10. Germline CDR1 reads LNHDA; CDR2 reads SQIVND (reference sequence). The CDR3 DNA follows: TGTGCCAGTAAGTATTCGGACAGGGATTATCAGCCCCAGCATTTT. Translating gives CASKYSDRDYQPQHF.

The rearrangement joins TRBV7-9 to TRBJ1-2; maybe TRBD1 (5 bases). Germline lookup yields CDR1 SEHNR and CDR2 FQNEAQ (reference sequence). The CDR3 has 11 residues. Between the trimmed V and J ends, which lost 5 bases and 7 bases, there was a span of 8 bases. The chain's CDR3 is CASSLRAGYTF. In DNA, the CDR3 is TGTGCCAGCAGCCTCAGGGCTGGCTACACCTTC.

By sample fraction, this clone is medium-sized. In DNA, the CDR3 is TGCGCCAGCAGCCAATCCTACAGTCAGTATGAAAAACTGTTTTTT. Translating it yields CASSQSYSQYEKLFF. The rearrangement joins TRBV4-1 to TRBJ1-4; D call uncertain. The CDR3 is 15 residues long. V was cut by 2 bases and J by 6 bases, with 13 bases left in between. Looked up from germline, CDR1 is MGHRA and CDR2 is YSYEKL.

The CDR3 DNA reads TGTGCCAGCAGCTCCAGGACAGGTCCAGATACGCAGTATTTT. It encodes CASSSRTGPDTQYF. This chain links TRBV7-2 with TRBJ2-3; 7 bases align to TRBD1. The germline gives CDR1 SGHTA, CDR2 FQGNSA. This CDR3 is 14 amino acids long. The junction had 5 bases not matched to a gene; V was cut back by 4 bases and J by 4 bases.

The chain links TRBV29-1 to TRBJ2-7; 7 bases match TRBD1. The CDR3 consists of 23 residues. Germline V gene lookup returns CDR1 SQVTM and CDR2 ANQGSEA. The junction had 35 bases not matched to a gene; V was cut back by 2 bases and J by 4 bases. CDR3 sequence: CSVEYEIRDRRFGAFLTSYEQYF. The CDR3 DNA reads as TGCAGCGTTGAATATGAAATCCGGGACAGAAGATTTGGAGCATTTTTGACGAGTTACGAGCAGTACTTC.

The CDR3 loop is CASSPTAGGPQGYEQYF. CDR3 nucleotides: TGTGCCAGCAGCCCCACGGCGGGAGGGCCACAGGGGTACGAGCAGTACTTC. This rearrangement joins TRBV7-6 to TRBJ2-7; 9 bases are shared with TRBD2. Unmatched junction bases numbered 15, after V lost 5 bases and J lost 4 bases. The CDR3 covers 17 residues. Per the germline V gene, CDR1 is SGHVS and CDR2 is FNYEAQ.

The J gene is TRBJ1-2, the V gene TRBV5-6; possible D gene TRBD1, 5 bases. Germline V lookup: CDR1 SGHDT, CDR2 YYEEEE. The CDR3 is made up of 12 amino acids. Trimming took 4 bases from V and 9 from J, leaving 13 bases between them. Here the CDR3 DNA reads TGTGCCAGCAGCGCAGGGCCCCTCCGCTACACCTTC. Translated, it gives CASSAGPLRYTF. Full variable domain (remainder filled in from reference TRBV5-6 and TRBJ1-2): DAGVTQSPTHLIKTRGQQVTLRCSPKSGHDTVSWYQQALGQGPQFIFQYYEEEERQRGNFPDRFSGHQFPNYSSELNVNALLLGDSALYLCASSAGPLRYTFGSGTRLTVV.

The chain has TRBV5-1 and TRBJ1-2; maybe TRBD1 (6 bases). Germline loops: CDR1 SGHRS, CDR2 YFSETQ. This CDR3 contains 14 residues. V was trimmed by 0 bases and J by 8 bases, leaving 14 bases between them. CDR3 bases: TGCGCCAGCAGCTTGGTTTCAAACAGGGACGGCTACACCTTC. This gives the protein CASSLVSNRDGYTF. The full variable domain, completed using reference TRBV5-1 and TRBJ1-2, is KAGVTQTPRYLIKTRGQQVTLSCSPISGHRSVSWYQQTPGQGLQFLFEYFSETQRNKGNFPGRFSGRQFSNSRSEMNVSTLELGDSALYLCASSLVSNRDGYTFGSGTRLTVV.

The gene calls are TRBV7-2 and TRBJ2-3, with 8 positions matching TRBD2. Looked up from germline, CDR1 is SGHTA and CDR2 is FQGNSA. The V gene end was trimmed by 0 bases and the J gene end by 5 bases; junction bases not matched to a gene: 13. The CDR3 totals 18 residues. The CDR3 sequence is CASSLAPRVAGLIDTQYF. Written as DNA, the CDR3 is TGTGCCAGCAGCTTAGCCCCTCGGGTAGCGGGGCTTATAGATACGCAGTATTTT. The complete variable domain, with remaining parts taken from reference TRBV7-2 and TRBJ2-3, reads GAGVSQSPSNKVTEKGKDVELRCDPISGHTALYWYRQSLGQGLEFLIYFQGNSAPDKSGLPSDRFSAERTGGSVSTLTIQRTQQEDSAVYLCASSLAPRVAGLIDTQYFGPGTRLTVL.

This clone was seen only a few times. V is TRBV5-1 and J is TRBJ1-3; D call uncertain. CDR1 SGHRS and CDR2 YFSETQ come from the germline V gene. V lost 0 bases and J lost 0, with 7 bases in between. CDR3 length: 15 residues. For the CDR3, the DNA is TGCGCCAGCAGCTTGGCCGGGAGCTCTGGAAACACCATATATTTT. Translation gives CASSLAGSSGNTIYF.

This clone was detected many times. The chain couples TRBV25-1 to TRBJ2-7; perhaps TRBD1 as D (6 bases). The germline CDR1 and CDR2 sequences are MGHDK and SYGVNS. V shed 1 base and J shed 5 bases, with 15 bases lying between them. This CDR3 contains 15 residues. The CDR3, as DNA: TGTGCCAGCAGTGAATTAGGACTCCCAGGGGACGAGCAGTACTTC. Its protein is CASSELGLPGDEQYF.

The chain carries TRBV25-1 and TRBJ2-1; D ambiguous. The CDR3 is made up of 11 amino acids. V was cut by 7 bases and J by 5 bases, with 6 bases left in between. Germline V gene data show CDR1 as MGHDK and CDR2 as SYGVNS. The CDR3 here is CASNNNNEQFF. DNA for the CDR3: TGTGCCAGCAATAACAACAATGAGCAGTTCTTC.

The chain combines TRBV2 with TRBJ1-5, with TRBD1 identical over 7 bases. The CDR3 sequence is 12 residues long. V lost 7 bases and J lost 6; bases outside the gene matches: 3. CDR1 and CDR2 (germline): SNHLY, FYNNEI. CDR3 coding DNA: TGTGCCAGCACGGGGGACAGTCAGCCCCAGCATTTT. It translates to CASTGDSQPQHF.

This clone appeared a few times. The rearrangement joins TRBV7-2 to TRBJ2-2; TRBD1 might be the D (5 bases). CDR3 length: 14 amino acids. Germline V CDR1 and CDR2: SGHTA, FQGNSA. Trimming pared 1 base from V and 8 bases from J, leaving 11 bases between. CDR3 coding DNA: TGTGCCAGCAGCTTAGGGCAGGGCCGAGGGGAGCTGTTTTTT. Encoded protein: CASSLGQGRGELFF.

This sequence joins TRBV27 and TRBJ2-5, with 8 bases that match TRBD2. Germline trimming cut 3 bases from V and 6 bases from J; bases unmatched to any gene: 3. Germline V gene lookup returns CDR1 MNHEY and CDR2 SMNVEV (reference sequence). The CDR3 contains 13 residues. CDR3 DNA sequence: TGTGCCAGCAGTTTGCGGGGGGAGAAGACCCAGTACTTC. Its protein product is CASSLRGEKTQYF.

The gene calls are TRBV6-5 and TRBJ2-1, with 8 positions matching TRBD1. Trimming cost V 7 bases and J 7 bases; bases outside gene matches: 12. The CDR3 is made up of 15 amino acids. Germline V CDR1 and CDR2: MNHEY, SVGAGI. The CDR3 DNA follows: TGTGCCAGCAAAGTCCAGGGGGCGGTGGGAAATGAGCAGTTCTTC. It yields the protein CASKVQGAVGNEQFF.

The V gene is TRBV10-3, the J gene TRBJ1-5, with 9 bases aligning to TRBD1. The J segment lost 5 bases and the V segment lost 10 bases, leaving 6 bases of the junction unmatched. Per the germline V gene, CDR1 is ENHRY and CDR2 is SYGVKD. The CDR3 has 13 amino acids. The CDR3 loop is CATKQGAYQPQHF. CDR3 sequence (DNA): TGTGCCACTAAACAGGGGGCGTATCAGCCCCAGCATTTT.

This clone was counted a few times. The chain carries TRBV11-2 and TRBJ2-1; 9 bases agree with TRBD2. This CDR3 is built from 18 residues. Germline values: CDR1 SGHAT, CDR2 FQNNGV. J gave up 13 bases and V 1 base, and 20 bases lay outside the gene matches. The CDR3 sequence: CASSLGGSVQGGRASQFF. The CDR3, as DNA: TGTGCCAGCAGCTTAGGAGGGAGCGTCCAGGGCGGGAGGGCCTCTCAGTTCTTC.